The text below deals with one T cell receptor (beta chain). No antigen is known for it. This sample is drawn from a study of CD8+CD57+ T cells in acquired aplastic anemia. Study summary: Mean DNA quantity obtained from sorted CD4+ and CD8+ cells was about 3.5 ug.

Investigators profiled TCR beta VDJ and CDR3 from genomic DNA template. TCRdb re-called the reads with MiXCR, one entry per CDR3 protein. In the table there are 68,000 or so distinct CDR3 sequences, 45% to 60% of which are singletons. General study points: Between the patient and control groups, CD8+ Simpson's diversity did not differ significantly. Researchers report that around 29 CD8+ CDR3 sequences appeared in both patients and controls.

The CDR3 extends over 14 amino acids. V gave up 6 bases and J gave up 2 bases, with 8 bases separating them. From germline, CDR1 is LNHDA and CDR2 SQIVND (reference sequence). The receptor was derived from a human donor in good health, serving as a control. V usage is TRBV19 and J usage is TRBJ2-6; no clear D gene. Input material: sorted CD4+, CD8+, or CD8+CD57+ T cells (not recorded which) from PBMCs. CDR3 in amino acids: CASRPTTGANVLTF. CDR3 sequence (DNA): TGTGCCAGTAGGCCGACAACTGGGGCCAACGTCCTGACTTTC.